The present T cell receptor beta chain was sequenced within a study of shared clonotypes between healthy human individuals. All donors qualified as healthy HIV-negative adults and had experienced no recent acute infections or vaccinations. On this clone itself: Within the sample, other DNA sequences also encode this same CDR3.

Original analysis: Filtering differed since immunoSEQ provided only junctions, with no quality scores. The repertoire was sequenced with immunoSEQ multiplex PCR; TCRdb's copy has only in-frame clones and lacks some. The D gene and trimming were derived from the DNA, and the V and J assignments and clone size from that table. The table lists some 2.4 million clones, 93% of them singletons. V lost 4 bases to trimming and J lost 1 base, with 12 bases between them. CDR1 and CDR2 (germline): SGDLS, YYNGEE. There are 15 residues in the CDR3. This clonotype was obtained from a young man in good health. Some clones in this sample may be carry-over from other donors' samples. The chain uses TRBV9 and TRBJ2-1; TRBD2 is a possible D gene (6 bases). Sequencing was performed on naive CD4+ T cells from PBMCs. Documented subset: CD45RA+ positively selected. The CDR3 DNA is TGTGCCAGCAGCCCGGAGGGAGATTCCTACAATGAGCAGTTCTTC. As protein: CASSPEGDSYNEQFF.